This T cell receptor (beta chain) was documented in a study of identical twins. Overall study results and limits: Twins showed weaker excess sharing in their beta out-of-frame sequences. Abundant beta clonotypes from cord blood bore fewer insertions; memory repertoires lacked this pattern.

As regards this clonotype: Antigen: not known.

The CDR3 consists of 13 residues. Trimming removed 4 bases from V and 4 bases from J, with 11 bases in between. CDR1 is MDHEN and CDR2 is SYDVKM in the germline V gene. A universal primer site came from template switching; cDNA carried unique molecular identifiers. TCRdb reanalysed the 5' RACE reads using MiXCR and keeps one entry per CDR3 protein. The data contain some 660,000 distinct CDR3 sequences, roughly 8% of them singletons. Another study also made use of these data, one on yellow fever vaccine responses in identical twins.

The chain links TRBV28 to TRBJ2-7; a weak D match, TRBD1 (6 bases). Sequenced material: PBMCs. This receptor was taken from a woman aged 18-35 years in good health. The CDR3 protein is CASSSPDRYEQYF. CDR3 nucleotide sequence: TGTGCCAGCAGTTCCCCCGACAGGTACGAGCAGTACTTC.